This T cell receptor beta chain was found in a study of blood T cell repertoires in COVID-19. Background on the study: T cells, B-cell-depleted T cells, or PBMCs provided the cDNA or gDNA that served as material.

Repertoires were generated with immunoSEQ multiplex PCR, while TCRdb's copy carries only in-frame clones and drops some. The repertoire holds approximately 400,000 clones, with 88% as singletons. Participants came from some 23 US areas, aged about 18 to 95 years. The specimen sequenced was PBMCs or T cells enriched from blood (not recorded which). The TCR sequence derives from a woman younger than 30 who had recovered from COVID-19.

For the CDR3, the DNA is TGCGCCAGCAGCTTGGCAGGGAGCAATCAGCCCCAGCATTTT. It yields the protein CASSLAGSNQPQHF. The chain joins TRBV5-1 to TRBJ1-5; a possible D gene is TRBD1 (5 bases). The V gene lost 0 bases and the J gene lost 1 base, with 5 bases spanning the gap. This CDR3 is 14 amino acids long. Germline V gene sequence: CDR1 SGHRS, CDR2 YFSETQ.